This TCR beta chain comes out of a study of control samples from healthy donors and cancer patients (TCRdb year 2020). The CDR3 holds 16 amino acids from the cysteine to the phenylalanine. The kept DNA is CDR3 alone, 48 bases in frame from the first base. CDR1 and CDR2, looked up from the germline V gene, are SGHAT and FQNNGV. V drops 5 bases and J drops 1 base, leaving 18 bases in between. About this clone: No cognate antigen has been identified for it.

The protocol used for the library was the immunoSEQ multiplex PCR assay. The table comes from immuneACCESS by way of TCRdb, which keeps in-frame sequences with V and J called. Part of the clones is missing from these tables; in studies checked, under half for an unresolved V gene and the rest for unknown reasons. For this sample, the table gives approximately 190,000 clones. 2.2% of the sample is in the top ten clones. The source material was blood. This TCR derives from a woman under 40 in good health. The V gene is TRBV11-2 and the J gene is TRBJ2-7, with the D call perhaps TRBD1 or TRBD2, each one matching 6 bases. The DNA reads TGTGCCAGCAGCCACTGGAGGGGGAGTGTTTCCTACGAGCAGTACTTC. This gives the protein CASSHWRGSVSYEQYF.